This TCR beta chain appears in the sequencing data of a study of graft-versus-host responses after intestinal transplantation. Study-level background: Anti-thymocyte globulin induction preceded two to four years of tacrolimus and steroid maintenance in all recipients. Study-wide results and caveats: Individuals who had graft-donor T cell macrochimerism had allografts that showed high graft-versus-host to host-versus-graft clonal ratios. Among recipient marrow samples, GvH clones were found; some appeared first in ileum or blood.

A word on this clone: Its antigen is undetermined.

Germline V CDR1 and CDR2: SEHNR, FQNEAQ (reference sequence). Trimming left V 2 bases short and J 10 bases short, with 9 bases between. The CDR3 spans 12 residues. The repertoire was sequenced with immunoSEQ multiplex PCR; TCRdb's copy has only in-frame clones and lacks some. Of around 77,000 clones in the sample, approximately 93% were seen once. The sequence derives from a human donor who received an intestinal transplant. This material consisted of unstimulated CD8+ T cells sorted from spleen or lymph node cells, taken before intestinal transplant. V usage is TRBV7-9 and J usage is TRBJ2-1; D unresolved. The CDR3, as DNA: TGTGCCAGCAGCTTACAAGCATCCGAGCAGTTCTTC. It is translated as CASSLQASEQFF.